The rows below give T cell receptor beta chains drawn from one sample of a study of metastatic and nonmetastatic thyroid tumors. Via MiXCR, TCRdb re-called the PCR reads. There are more than 6,000 clones in the sample; roughly 34% occur only once, and 13% lies in the top ten. Material for sequencing was adjacent normal tissue. The receptors come from a female donor with papillary thyroid cancer or a benign thyroid nodule (not recorded which). Some clones in this sample may be carry-over from other donors' samples. Both conserved end residues are part of each CDR3. D genes are given only for firm matches. Size tells how often a clone was seen (once, few, many) or the class of an expanded clone, and some rows leave it out.

D gene: TRBD1
clone size: NA
J gene: TRBJ1-2
V gene: TRBV20-1
CDR3 DNA: TGCAGTGCTGCGTCCATCCGGGACAGCCCGACGGGAGGCTACACCTTC
CDR3 protein: CSAASIRDSPTGGYTF

D gene: NA
clone size: once
J gene: TRBJ2-3
V gene: TRBV5-4
CDR3 DNA: TGTGCCAGCAGCTTGGATCTGGAAGGTCCAGATACGCAGTATTTC
CDR3 protein: CASSLDLEGPDTQYF

D gene: NA
clone size: NA
J gene: TRBJ1-1
V gene: TRBV19
CDR3 DNA: TGTGCCAGGATCGCAAAATTGAACACTGAAGGTTACTTT
CDR3 protein: CARIAKLNTEGYF

D gene: TRBD1
clone size: NA
J gene: TRBJ1-2
V gene: TRBV3-1
CDR3 DNA: TGTGCCAGCAGCCCGGGACAGGCAGGAGAGGCTAACTATGGCTACACCTTC
CDR3 protein: CASSPGQAGEANYGYTF

D gene: NA
clone size: NA
J gene: TRBJ2-7
V gene: TRBV11-1
CDR3 DNA: TGTGCCAGCAGCTTCAGGTTCGCTAGCGCTGAATTCGACGAGCAGTACTTC
CDR3 protein: CASSFRFASAEFDEQYF

D gene: TRBD1
clone size: medium-sized
J gene: TRBJ2-7
V gene: TRBV20-1
CDR3 DNA: TGCAGTGCTAGAGACCCGGGACAGGGGGTCCACGAGCAGTACTTC
CDR3 protein: CSARDPGQGVHEQYF

D gene: TRBD2
clone size: NA
J gene: TRBJ2-3
V gene: TRBV11-3
CDR3 DNA: TGTGCCAGCAGCCCACTAGCGGGGAGCACAGATACGCAGTATTTT
CDR3 protein: CASSPLAGSTDTQYF

D gene: NA
clone size: few
J gene: TRBJ2-1
V gene: TRBV9
CDR3 DNA: TGTGCCAGCAGCTCCCCCAGGGAGGGGGGGCAGGGCGATGAGCAGTTCTTC
CDR3 protein: CASSSPREGGQGDEQFF

D gene: NA
clone size: many
J gene: TRBJ1-3
V gene: TRBV9
CDR3 DNA: TGTGCCAGCAGCGCCCGGGACGGCTTCTCTGGAAACACCATATATTTT
CDR3 protein: CASSARDGFSGNTIYF

D gene: TRBD1
clone size: NA
J gene: TRBJ2-7
V gene: TRBV6-1
CDR3 DNA: TGTGCCAGCGGGGGACAGGGGTCCTACGAGCAGTACTTC
CDR3 protein: CASGGQGSYEQYF

D gene: NA
clone size: NA
J gene: TRBJ1-2
V gene: TRBV6-1
CDR3 DNA: TGTGCCAGCAGCCTACAGCCAGCTAACTATGGCTACACCTTC
CDR3 protein: CASSLQPANYGYTF

D gene: NA
clone size: NA
J gene: TRBJ1-6
V gene: TRBV20-1
CDR3 DNA: TGCAGTGCTAGAGGGACAAGTAATTCACCCCTCCACTTT
CDR3 protein: CSARGTSNSPLHF

D gene: TRBD2
clone size: NA
J gene: TRBJ2-7
V gene: TRBV5-1
CDR3 DNA: TGCGCCAGCAGCCCCGAACCAGGGAGGGCTTCCTACGAGCAGTACTTC
CDR3 protein: CASSPEPGRASYEQYF

D gene: NA
clone size: NA
J gene: TRBJ2-1
V gene: TRBV2
CDR3 DNA: TGTGCCAGCAGTGAAGGTGCGGGTGAGAGTTACAATGAGCAGTTCTTC
CDR3 protein: CASSEGAGESYNEQFF

D gene: NA
clone size: NA
J gene: TRBJ2-3
V gene: TRBV11-2
CDR3 DNA: TGTGCCAGCAGTTACTCGGGGGTTTTAGATACGCAGTATTTT
CDR3 protein: CASSYSGVLDTQYF

D gene: NA
clone size: few
J gene: TRBJ2-3
V gene: TRBV24-1
CDR3 DNA: TGTGCCACCAGTGTCGATACTAGCACAGATACGCAGTATTTT
CDR3 protein: CATSVDTSTDTQYF

D gene: NA
clone size: medium-sized
J gene: TRBJ2-3
V gene: TRBV2
CDR3 DNA: TGTGCCAGCAGAGGGAGAGGGGTCACAGATACGCAGTATTTT
CDR3 protein: CASRGRGVTDTQYF

D gene: TRBD2
clone size: large
J gene: TRBJ2-3
V gene: TRBV6-2/TRBV6-3
CDR3 DNA: TGTGCCAGCAGTTCGAGCGGGGGGGCTGGTACAGATACGCAGTATTTT
CDR3 protein: CASSSSGGAGTDTQYF

D gene: NA
clone size: NA
J gene: TRBJ2-1
V gene: TRBV19
CDR3 DNA: TGTGCCAGTCATACGGGCCCAAGCTCCTACAATGAGCAGTTCTTC
CDR3 protein: CASHTGPSSYNEQFF

D gene: NA
clone size: few
J gene: TRBJ1-6
V gene: TRBV12-3/TRBV12-4
CDR3 DNA: TGTGCCAGCAGGACGGGCCCTGATAATTCACCCCTCCACTTT
CDR3 protein: CASRTGPDNSPLHF

D gene: NA
clone size: medium-sized
J gene: TRBJ2-3
V gene: TRBV20-1
CDR3 DNA: TGCAGTGCGCCGACAGACACAGATACGCAGTATTTT
CDR3 protein: CSAPTDTDTQYF

D gene: NA
clone size: NA
J gene: TRBJ2-2
V gene: TRBV9
CDR3 DNA: TGTGCCAGCAGCTCAGGGGGGGCCGGGGAGCTGTTTTTT
CDR3 protein: CASSSGGAGELFF

D gene: NA
clone size: medium-sized
J gene: TRBJ2-5
V gene: TRBV14
CDR3 DNA: TGTGCCAGCAGCCTGGGGACCGGGGGCAAACAAGAGACCCAGTACTTC
CDR3 protein: CASSLGTGGKQETQYF

D gene: TRBD2
clone size: medium-sized
J gene: TRBJ2-2
V gene: TRBV6-1
CDR3 DNA: TGTGCCGCCGTGGGGGGGACTAGCGGAACCGCGAACACCGGGGAGCTGTTTTTT
CDR3 protein: CAAVGGTSGTANTGELFF

D gene: NA
clone size: NA
J gene: TRBJ2-6
V gene: TRBV6-2/TRBV6-3
CDR3 DNA: TGCGCCAGCAGCATGACCCCTGGGCCCAACGTCCTGACTTTC
CDR3 protein: CASSMTPGPNVLTF

D gene: NA
clone size: few
J gene: TRBJ1-5
V gene: TRBV6-2/TRBV6-3
CDR3 DNA: TGTGCCAGCAGCTCACAGGGTGCGAATCAGCCCCAGCATTTT
CDR3 protein: CASSSQGANQPQHF

D gene: NA
clone size: large
J gene: TRBJ1-6
V gene: TRBV12-3/TRBV12-4
CDR3 DNA: TGTGCCAGCAGTCTCAATAATTCACCCCTCCACTTT
CDR3 protein: CASSLNNSPLHF

D gene: TRBD1
clone size: NA
J gene: TRBJ1-2
V gene: TRBV12-3/TRBV12-4
CDR3 DNA: TGTGCCAGCAGCCCGACAGGGCCTAACTATGGCTACACCTTC
CDR3 protein: CASSPTGPNYGYTF

D gene: TRBD2
clone size: NA
J gene: TRBJ2-2
V gene: TRBV6-5
CDR3 DNA: TGTGCCAGCAGTTACTCGATAACGCTAGCGGGAACCACCGGGGAGCTGTTTTTT
CDR3 protein: CASSYSITLAGTTGELFF

D gene: NA
clone size: once
J gene: TRBJ1-2
V gene: TRBV20-1
CDR3 DNA: TGCAGTGCTAGAGGGCCTTTGGGGTCCTATGGCTACACCTTC
CDR3 protein: CSARGPLGSYGYTF

D gene: NA
clone size: NA
J gene: TRBJ1-2
V gene: TRBV6-2/TRBV6-3
CDR3 DNA: TGTGCCAGCAGTTACACTGGGACAACAAAGGATGGCTACACCTTC
CDR3 protein: CASSYTGTTKDGYTF

D gene: NA
clone size: NA
J gene: TRBJ2-7
V gene: TRBV30
CDR3 DNA: TGTGCCTGTCGCGAACAGACCTACGAGCAGTACTTC
CDR3 protein: CACREQTYEQYF

D gene: NA
clone size: NA
J gene: TRBJ2-1
V gene: TRBV12-3/TRBV12-4
CDR3 DNA: TGTGCCAGCAGTTTAGCGCGCGAATTCTACAATGAGCAGTTCTTC
CDR3 protein: CASSLAREFYNEQFF

D gene: NA
clone size: NA
J gene: TRBJ2-3
V gene: TRBV20-1
CDR3 DNA: TGCAGTGCTACCACCAATGGCATTAGCACAGATACGCAGTATTTT
CDR3 protein: CSATTNGISTDTQYF

D gene: TRBD2
clone size: few
J gene: TRBJ2-1
V gene: TRBV6-1
CDR3 DNA: TGTGCCAGCAGAGGGGCGGGAGACCTCTCCTACAATGAGCAGTTCTTC
CDR3 protein: CASRGAGDLSYNEQFF

D gene: NA
clone size: NA
J gene: TRBJ2-2
V gene: TRBV4-1
CDR3 DNA: TGCGCCAGCAGCCAAGAACAGGGTACCGGGGAGCTGTTTTTT
CDR3 protein: CASSQEQGTGELFF

D gene: NA
clone size: NA
J gene: TRBJ1-2
V gene: TRBV9
CDR3 DNA: TGTGCCAGCAGCTTGGTACTTCAGGGTGGGTATGGCTACACCTTC
CDR3 protein: CASSLVLQGGYGYTF

D gene: NA
clone size: few
J gene: TRBJ2-5
V gene: TRBV6-1
CDR3 DNA: TGTGCCAGCAGTGTTGCAGGGTTTGAGACCCAGTACTTC
CDR3 protein: CASSVAGFETQYF

D gene: NA
clone size: large
J gene: TRBJ2-5
V gene: TRBV6-1
CDR3 DNA: TGTGCCAGCAGTGAAGGTCGGGACTTGCGGTCTCAGACCCAGTACTTC
CDR3 protein: CASSEGRDLRSQTQYF

D gene: NA
clone size: few
J gene: TRBJ1-1
V gene: TRBV6-1
CDR3 DNA: TGTGCCAGCAGTGAGTATAGGAACACTGAAGCTTTCTTT
CDR3 protein: CASSEYRNTEAFF

D gene: NA
clone size: NA
J gene: TRBJ2-3
V gene: TRBV30
CDR3 DNA: TGTGCCTGGAGTGGATTGGGTTTTATCACAGATACGCAGTATTTT
CDR3 protein: CAWSGLGFITDTQYF